Listed here are 26 T cell receptor beta chains from one sample, sequenced in a study of cytotoxic CD8 clonotypes in ibrutinib-treated CLL. Repertoires were generated with immunoSEQ multiplex PCR, while TCRdb's copy carries only in-frame clones and drops some. The repertoire has about 76,000 clones, roughly 85% of them found once; the top ten carry about 40%. The sample consisted of PBMCs, taken after 24 months of ibrutinib treatment. The receptors were sampled from a human donor with chronic lymphocytic leukemia.

This chain joins TRBV5-1 and TRBJ2-7; TRBD2 might be the D (5 bases). Trimming stripped 1 base from V and 0 bases from J, with 8 bases between. This CDR3 has 14 amino acids. Germline values: CDR1 SGHRS, CDR2 YFSETQ. The CDR3 sequence: CASSLRDSSYEQYF. CDR3 DNA sequence: TGCGCCAGCAGCTTGCGGGATAGCTCCTACGAGCAGTACTTC.

CDR3 in amino acids: CASSLARGGSYNEQFF. In DNA form, the CDR3 reads TGTGCCAGCAGCTTGGCCAGGGGTGGGTCCTACAATGAGCAGTTCTTC. The gene calls are TRBV5-6 and TRBJ2-1; the D gene is possibly TRBD1 (6 bases). CDR1 is SGHDT and CDR2 is YYEEEE in the germline V gene. Trimming took 0 bases from V and 1 from J, leaving 11 bases between them. This CDR3 contains 16 residues. The whole variable domain, remainder taken from reference TRBV5-6 and TRBJ2-1, is DAGVTQSPTHLIKTRGQQVTLRCSPKSGHDTVSWYQQALGQGPQFIFQYYEEEERQRGNFPDRFSGHQFPNYSSELNVNALLLGDSALYLCASSLARGGSYNEQFFGPGTRLTVL.

This chain connects TRBV10-3 to TRBJ2-7, with 11 nucleotides matching TRBD2. V lost 4 bases and J lost 4; bases outside the gene matches: 3. The CDR3 covers 14 residues. CDR1 is ENHRY, CDR2 SYGVKD, per germline. The DNA for the CDR3 is TGTGCCATCAGTGTTAGCGGGAGGGCGTACGAGCAGTACTTC. Amino acid sequence: CAISVSGRAYEQYF.

The J gene is TRBJ2-7, the V gene TRBV27, with a possible D match to TRBD1 (5 bases). The CDR3 spans 13 residues. From germline, CDR1 is MNHEY and CDR2 SMNVEV (reference sequence). V lost 6 bases and J lost 4, with 13 bases in between. Here the CDR3 reads CASRGQGLYEQYF. The CDR3 DNA reads as TGTGCCAGCAGGGGGCAGGGTCTGTACGAGCAGTACTTC.

J is TRBJ2-3 and V is TRBV19, with TRBD2 matching over 7 bases. CDR1 and CDR2 (germline): LNHDA, SQIVND (reference sequence). This CDR3 has 15 amino acids. V shed 6 bases and J 3 bases; nucleotides not matched to a gene: 9. The CDR3 nucleotides are TGTGCCAGTAGGGTGGCGGGAGTACGGACAGATACGCAGTATTTT. This sequence encodes CASRVAGVRTDTQYF.

J is TRBJ2-1 and V is TRBV27; 9 nucleotides align to TRBD2. The V gene end was trimmed by 4 bases and the J gene end by 8 bases; junction bases not matched to a gene: 15. Germline V gene sequence: CDR1 MNHEY, CDR2 SMNVEV (reference sequence). The CDR3 has 17 amino acids. The CDR3 DNA is TGTGCCAGCAGTTCCGCCGCTGCGGGAGGGCCCCGGGATGAGCAGTTCTTC. Translating gives CASSSAAAGGPRDEQFF.

CDR3 coding DNA: TGTGCCAGCAGTGATAACATTTGGGAAAGATCCACAGATACGCAGTATTTT. Its protein is CASSDNIWERSTDTQYF. The V and J genes are TRBV2 and TRBJ2-3; D not certain. Trimming cost V 3 bases and J 2 bases, with 18 bases left between them. The CDR3 is 17 residues long. Germline V CDR1 and CDR2: SNHLY, FYNNEI.

This chain connects TRBV19 to TRBJ2-1; D not certain. In germline, CDR1 is LNHDA, CDR2 SQIVND (reference sequence). The CDR3 is made up of 17 amino acids. V gave up 2 bases and J gave up 0 bases, with 14 bases separating them. CDR3 sequence (DNA): TGTGCCAGTAGTATATTGGCGCGGACGAGCTCCTACAATGAGCAGTTCTTC. Translating it yields CASSILARTSSYNEQFF.

About this clone: Compared with germline, one end of the junction differs, possibly owing to a read error. The chain couples TRBV28 to TRBJ2-7; TRBD1 matches 10 bases. The CDR3 consists of 14 residues. Germline CDR1 is MDHEN and CDR2 is SYDVKM. The CDR3 DNA reads TGTGCCAGCAGTTTGACAGGGGGCGGGTCACCCCTCCACTTC. It specifies CASSLTGGGSPLHF.

This clone was counted a few times. The genes are TRBV13 and TRBJ2-7; D is undetermined. The V and J ends lost 0 bases and 0 bases respectively, with 9 bases between them. From germline, CDR1 is PRHDT and CDR2 FYEKMQ (reference sequence). CDR3 size: 15 residues. CDR3 in DNA: TGTGCCAGCAGCTTAGGAGGCCCCATCTCCTACGAGCAGTACTTC. Amino acids: CASSLGGPISYEQYF.

V gene TRBV6-5 combines with J gene TRBJ1-1; possibly TRBD1 for D (6 bases). Germline CDR1 is MNHEY and CDR2 is SVGAGI. V was trimmed by 2 bases and J by 10 bases, leaving 17 bases between them. CDR3 size: 14 residues. The CDR3 spells CASSYHQGFSGAFF. Written as DNA, the CDR3 is TGTGCCAGCAGTTACCATCAGGGGTTCTCAGGAGCTTTCTTT.

This clone was seen a handful of times. The chain recombines TRBV13 with TRBJ2-5, with 10 bases fitting TRBD2. Looked up from germline, CDR1 is PRHDT and CDR2 is FYEKMQ (reference sequence). The ends lost 0 bases at V and 5 bases at J; junction bases unmatched: 12. The CDR3 length is 18 residues. The CDR3 sequence: CASSLGPSSGRGGETQYF. CDR3 DNA: TGTGCCAGCAGCTTAGGCCCCTCCAGCGGGAGGGGTGGTGAGACCCAGTACTTC.

V usage is TRBV11-2 and J usage is TRBJ2-7; perhaps TRBD2 as D (6 bases). Germline V gives CDR1 SGHAT, CDR2 FQNNGV. The ends were cut back, 2 bases at V and 6 bases at J, with 17 bases in the middle. The CDR3 consists of 15 residues. The CDR3 is CASSLRPGSIGEQYF. The DNA for the CDR3 is TGTGCCAGCAGCTTAAGGCCCGGGAGTATTGGCGAGCAGTACTTC.

The chain uses TRBV6-6 and TRBJ1-1, with 8 bases fitting TRBD1. Trimming cost V 5 bases and J 6 bases; bases outside gene matches: 8. Germline V gene data show CDR1 as MNHNY and CDR2 as SVGAGI (reference sequence). The CDR3 length is 14 residues. The CDR3 reads CASSRPTGVAEAFF. The CDR3 region has the DNA TGTGCCAGCAGTCGGCCGACAGGGGTTGCTGAAGCTTTCTTT.

The V call is TRBV19, the J call TRBJ2-1; 11 positions match TRBD2. This CDR3 spans 17 amino acids. Trimming took 4 bases from V and 7 from J; bases not matched to a gene: 12. CDR1 and CDR2 from the germline V gene are LNHDA and SQIVND (reference sequence). The CDR3 nucleotides are TGTGCCAGTAGTAAACGAACTAGCGGGAGTGGTCTGAATGAGCAGTTCTTC. It translates to CASSKRTSGSGLNEQFF.

The V call is TRBV7-2, the J call TRBJ1-3; TRBD1 agrees at 9 bases. After removal of 5 bases from V and 4 bases from J, the junction contained 6 bases not matched to a gene. The CDR3 consists of 15 residues. Germline V gene lookup returns CDR1 SGHTA and CDR2 FQGNSA. The CDR3 reads CASSPPQGAGNTIYF. The CDR3 DNA is TGTGCCAGCAGCCCCCCACAGGGGGCCGGAAACACCATATATTTT.

This clone appeared a single time. V is TRBV5-1 and J is TRBJ2-3, with 9 nucleotides matching TRBD2. Germline V CDR1 and CDR2: SGHRS, YFSETQ. The CDR3 spans 15 residues. Trimming removed 4 bases from V and 4 bases from J; junction bases left unmatched: 7. The CDR3 region has the DNA TGCGCCAGCAGCCCCCAGCGGGAGGTCGCAGATACGCAGTATTTT. This sequence encodes CASSPQREVADTQYF. Drawing the rest from reference TRBV5-1 and TRBJ2-3, the complete variable domain is KAGVTQTPRYLIKTRGQQVTLSCSPISGHRSVSWYQQTPGQGLQFLFEYFSETQRNKGNFPGRFSGRQFSNSRSEMNVSTLELGDSALYLCASSPQREVADTQYFGPGTRLTVL.

This sequence joins TRBV7-6 and TRBJ2-7; TRBD2 matches 7 bases. The CDR3 runs 15 residues. Per the germline V gene, CDR1 is SGHVS and CDR2 is FNYEAQ. Losses at the gene ends were 3 bases for V and 1 base for J; bases not matched to a gene: 6. The CDR3 DNA reads as TGTGCCAGCAGCTTGGGGCGGGAGCCATCCTACGAGCAGTACTTC. Protein product: CASSLGREPSYEQYF.

The gene calls are TRBV19 and TRBJ1-5; perhaps TRBD1 as D (5 bases). This CDR3 contains 15 residues. Deletions cut 5 bases from V and 1 base from J, with 12 bases between. Germline V gene sequence: CDR1 LNHDA, CDR2 SQIVND (reference sequence). The CDR3 nucleotides read TGTGCCAGTAGTTTCGCCGGGGGAAGCAATCAGCCCCAGCATTTT. The encoded protein is CASSFAGGSNQPQHF. The full variable domain, in which reference TRBV19 and TRBJ1-5 provide the parts outside the CDR3, is DGGITQSPKYLFRKEGQNVTLSCEQNLNHDAMYWYRQDPGQGLRLIYYSQIVNDFQKGDIAEGYSVSREKKESFPLTVTSAQKNPTAFYLCASSFAGGSNQPQHFGDGTRLSIL.

The chain recombines TRBV4-1 with TRBJ2-7; D is perhaps TRBD1 or TRBD2 (6 bases each). Trimming pared 0 bases from V and 4 bases from J, leaving 10 bases between. This CDR3 has 14 residues. Germline V lookup: CDR1 MGHRA, CDR2 YSYEKL. Here the CDR3 reads CASSQESGAYEQYF. The CDR3 bases are TGCGCCAGCAGCCAAGAATCGGGGGCGTACGAGCAGTACTTC.

V and J are TRBV5-4 and TRBJ2-7; 7 nucleotides agree with TRBD2. J gave up 2 bases and V 9 bases, and 5 bases lay outside the gene matches. The CDR3 extends over 12 amino acids. Germline assignment: CDR1 SGHNT and CDR2 YYREEE (reference sequence). The CDR3 DNA reads as TGTGCCACTAGCGGAGGCCCCTACGAGCAGTACTTC. Translation: CATSGGPYEQYF.

This clone was observed a single time. This chain joins TRBV4-3 and TRBJ2-3; TRBD2 matches at 10 bases. V shed 1 base and J 8 bases; nucleotides not matched to a gene: 6. CDR1 is LGHNA, CDR2 YSLEER, per germline. CDR3 length equals 15 residues. The DNA for the CDR3 is TGCGCCAGCAGCCAAGGGCTAGCGGGAGAAAGTACGCAGTATTTT. Its protein is CASSQGLAGESTQYF.

The chain joins TRBV15 to TRBJ2-7; TRBD1 is a possible D gene (5 bases). V shed 0 bases and J shed 5 bases, with 11 bases lying between them. The CDR3 spans 14 residues. Germline V gene data show CDR1 as LNHNV and CDR2 as YYDKDF (reference sequence). The CDR3 bases are TGTGCCACCAGCAGAGATTTTTCAGGGAACGAGCAGTACTTC. It is translated as CATSRDFSGNEQYF.

The genes are TRBV7-9 and TRBJ2-7; D is undetermined. This CDR3 comprises 14 residues. Trimming left V 4 bases short and J 3 bases short, with 13 bases between. The germline V gene encodes CDR1 SEHNR and CDR2 FQNEAQ (reference sequence). The CDR3 bases are TGTGCCAGCAGCTCCCGCGGTAGGGTCTACGAGCAGTACTTC. Translation gives CASSSRGRVYEQYF.

This clone was observed a handful of times. CDR3 in DNA: TGCGCCAGCAGCCAAGATGAGACCGGGTACTATGGCTACACCTTC. It is translated as CASSQDETGYYGYTF. The chain combines TRBV4-1 with TRBJ1-2, with D uncertain. V was trimmed by 0 bases and J by 3 bases, leaving 11 bases between them. CDR3 length: 15 amino acids. CDR1 and CDR2 (germline): MGHRA, YSYEKL.

The V and J genes are TRBV9 and TRBJ2-3, with D hard to call. The CDR3 is 13 amino acids. In germline, CDR1 is SGDLS, CDR2 YYNGEE. The V gene lost 4 bases and the J gene lost 0 bases, with 6 bases spanning the gap. The CDR3, as DNA: TGTGCCAGCAGCCCGCTAAGCACAGATACGCAGTATTTT. It translates to CASSPLSTDTQYF.